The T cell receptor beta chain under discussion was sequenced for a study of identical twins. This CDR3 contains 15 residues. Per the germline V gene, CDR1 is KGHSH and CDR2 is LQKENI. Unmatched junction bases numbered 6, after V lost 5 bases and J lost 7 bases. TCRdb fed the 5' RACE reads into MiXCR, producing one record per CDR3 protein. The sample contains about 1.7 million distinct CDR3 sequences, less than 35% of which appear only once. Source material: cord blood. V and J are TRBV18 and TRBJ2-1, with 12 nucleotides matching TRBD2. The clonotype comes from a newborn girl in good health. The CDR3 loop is CASSALAGGQNEQFF. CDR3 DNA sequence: TGTGCCAGCTCAGCCCTAGCGGGAGGGCAGAATGAGCAGTTCTTC.